The 29 T cell receptor beta chains reported below all come from one sample, sequenced in a study of beta chain features in type 1 diabetes. The authors reverse transcribed all of the isolated RNA, so sequencing captured expressed TCRB transcripts. The repertoire was sequenced with immunoSEQ multiplex PCR; TCRdb's copy has only in-frame clones and lacks some. This sample has about 650,000 clones; under 15% occur once, and the top ten carry more than 0.095%. For these TCRs, the target antigens are not known. Points from the study as a whole: For Type 1 diabetes patients, all four CD4+ subsets carried TCRB CDR3s that were moderately but significantly shorter.

Sequences were obtained from naive CD4+ T cells from blood. The receptor source for this set is a man aged 25 to 45 with type 1 diabetes.

DNA for the CDR3: TGTGCCATCAGCCTTGGAGGGACAGGGAACAATCAGCCCCAGCATTTT. This codes for CAISLGGTGNNQPQHF. The V call is TRBV10-3, the J call TRBJ1-5, with 9 bases lining up with TRBD1. The junction had 9 bases not matched to a gene; V was cut back by 6 bases and J by 3 bases. In germline, CDR1 is ENHRY, CDR2 SYGVKD. This CDR3 comprises 16 residues.

This clone was counted a few times. V usage is TRBV14 and J usage is TRBJ2-7, with 9 bases matching TRBD1. Germline V gene lookup returns CDR1 SGHDN and CDR2 FVKESK. The CDR3 runs to 15 residues. Unmatched junction bases numbered 9, after V lost 1 base and J lost 8 bases. CDR3 DNA sequence: TGTGCCAGCAGCCAAGTGGCGACAGGGGGTGGAAAGCAGTACTTC. It specifies CASSQVATGGGKQYF.

In this sample, this clone turned up a few times. This sequence joins TRBV10-3 and TRBJ2-1, with 8 bases aligning to TRBD1. After removal of 3 bases from V and 6 bases from J, the junction contained 7 bases not matched to a gene. Germline V gives CDR1 ENHRY, CDR2 SYGVKD. The CDR3 runs to 15 residues. CDR3 protein: CAISESTGALNEQFF. Written as DNA, the CDR3 is TGTGCCATCAGTGAATCGACAGGGGCTCTCAATGAGCAGTTCTTC.

This rearrangement joins TRBV4-3 to TRBJ1-4; D is perhaps TRBD1 (6 bases). The CDR3 spans 16 residues. The V gene lost 1 base and the J gene lost 8 bases, with 17 bases spanning the gap. Germline lookup yields CDR1 LGHNA and CDR2 YSLEER. The CDR3: CASSQGAGLQGEKLFF. The DNA of the CDR3 is TGCGCCAGCAGCCAAGGAGCAGGTCTTCAGGGGGAAAAACTGTTTTTT.

This chain joins TRBV6-6 and TRBJ1-1; no clear D. Trimming removed 4 bases at V and 1 base at J, with 13 bases between. Germline-derived CDR1 and CDR2 are MNHNY and SVGAGI (reference sequence). The CDR3 totals 15 residues. CDR3 bases: TGTGCCAGCAGTTCGCCTGTCTCGGGGAACACTGAAGCTTTCTTT. Translating it yields CASSSPVSGNTEAFF.

This clone has only a few counts. The chain has TRBV5-1 and TRBJ2-2; unclear D gene. Trimming cost V 0 bases and J 3 bases, with 6 bases left between them. CDR3 length: 14 amino acids. Germline V gene lookup returns CDR1 SGHRS and CDR2 YFSETQ. The chain's CDR3 is CASSLGHDTGELFF. The CDR3 DNA reads TGCGCCAGCAGCTTGGGACACGACACCGGGGAGCTGTTTTTT.

The rearrangement links TRBV14 to TRBJ1-2; TRBD1 matches 7 bases. J gave up 4 bases and V 0 bases, and 8 bases lay outside the gene matches. Germline V lookup: CDR1 SGHDN, CDR2 FVKESK. The CDR3 spans 16 residues. The CDR3 bases are TGTGCCAGCAGCCAAGACTGGACAGGTCTAGGCTATGGCTACACCTTC. Its translation is CASSQDWTGLGYGYTF.

The chain joins TRBV18 to TRBJ2-7; D tentatively fits TRBD1 or TRBD2 (5 bases each). Germline V lookup: CDR1 KGHSH, CDR2 LQKENI. The CDR3 runs to 16 residues. Trimming removed 3 bases from V and 2 bases from J, with 17 bases in between. The CDR3 protein is CASSPVRDPPPYEQYF. The CDR3 nucleotides are TGTGCCAGCTCACCCGTCAGGGACCCGCCTCCCTACGAGCAGTACTTC.

This clone was seen more than once but under ten times. V gene TRBV19 combines with J gene TRBJ1-2; D is unresolved. The germline V gene has CDR1 LNHDA and CDR2 SQIVND (reference sequence). V lost 3 bases, J lost 1 base, and 9 bases lay in between. The CDR3 is made up of 14 amino acids. The chain's CDR3 is CASSMMSSNYGYTF. The CDR3 nucleotides read TGTGCCAGTAGTATGATGTCGAGTAACTATGGCTACACCTTC.

The rearrangement links TRBV10-3 to TRBJ2-1; no definite D call. This CDR3 has 14 residues. V was trimmed by 3 bases and J by 2 bases, leaving 8 bases between them. Germline CDR1 ENHRY, CDR2 SYGVKD. CDR3 sequence: CAISDQLPYNEQFF. CDR3 sequence (DNA): TGTGCCATCAGTGACCAACTCCCCTACAATGAGCAGTTCTTC.

This chain joins TRBV6-6 and TRBJ1-4; 8 nucleotides agree with TRBD1. The germline gives CDR1 MNHNY, CDR2 SVGAGI (reference sequence). Trimming at V came to 7 bases and at J to 6 bases, leaving 4 bases not matched to a gene. The CDR3 runs 13 residues. CDR3 sequence reads: CASISGGHEKLFF. The CDR3 coding sequence is TGTGCCAGCATTTCAGGGGGCCATGAAAAACTGTTTTTT.

The chain employs TRBV6-5 and TRBJ1-2, with no clear D. Trimming removed 6 bases from V and 8 bases from J, with 16 bases in between. The CDR3 covers 13 residues. CDR1 MNHEY and CDR2 SVGAGI come from the germline V gene. The CDR3 reads CASSLGRQYGYTF. Here the CDR3 DNA reads TGTGCCAGCAGCCTAGGGAGACAATACGGCTACACCTTC.

The chain combines TRBV4-2 with TRBJ1-1; no definite D call. This CDR3 has 16 residues. Trimming stripped 0 bases from V and 2 bases from J, with 13 bases between. Germline V gene sequence: CDR1 LGHNA, CDR2 YNFKEQ. CDR3 sequence: CASSQDVEGTNTEAFF. CDR3 bases: TGTGCCAGCAGCCAAGATGTTGAGGGCACAAACACTGAAGCTTTCTTT.

This clone occurred a few times. The V gene is TRBV7-9, the J gene TRBJ1-5; D uncertain. This CDR3 spans 15 amino acids. The germline CDR1 and CDR2 sequences are SEHNR and FQNEAQ (reference sequence). V lost 5 bases and J lost 1, with 12 bases in between. CDR3 protein: CASSNQKESNQPQHF. In nucleotides, the CDR3 is TGTGCCAGCAGCAACCAGAAGGAAAGCAATCAGCCCCAGCATTTT.

This clone was recorded a few times. This chain uses TRBV6-6 with TRBJ2-7; TRBD1 matches at 9 bases. Per germline, CDR1 MNHNY and CDR2 SVGAGI (reference sequence). The CDR3 contains 16 residues. With 7 bases clipped from V and 1 base from J, the junction kept 11 bases outside the gene matches. CDR3 loop: CASKIRTGADSYEQYF. The CDR3 DNA reads as TGTGCCAGCAAAATCAGGACAGGGGCCGATTCCTACGAGCAGTACTTC.

The CDR3 loop is CASSANREGMTYGYTF. CDR3 sequence (DNA): TGTGCCAGCAGCGCAAATCGGGAAGGGATGACCTATGGCTACACCTTC. V usage is TRBV2 and J usage is TRBJ1-2; D call uncertain. Germline CDR1 reads SNHLY; CDR2 reads FYNNEI. Trimming cost V 6 bases and J 4 bases, with 21 bases left between them. This CDR3 has 16 residues.

This clone was counted a few times. The V and J genes are TRBV5-4 and TRBJ2-3; D unclear. CDR3 length equals 13 residues. Trimming left V 4 bases short and J 1 base short, with 7 bases between. Germline V gene data show CDR1 as SGHNT and CDR2 as YYREEE (reference sequence). CDR3 residues: CASSTPGTDTQYF. The CDR3 bases are TGTGCCAGCAGCACACCAGGCACAGATACGCAGTATTTT.

This rearrangement joins TRBV6-5 to TRBJ2-6, with 8 positions matching TRBD2. V shed 4 bases and J 2 bases; nucleotides not matched to a gene: 4. Germline CDR1 reads MNHEY; CDR2 reads SVGAGI. The CDR3 sequence is 16 residues long. The CDR3: CASSFGGDPGANVLTF. The CDR3 DNA follows: TGTGCCAGCAGTTTCGGGGGGGACCCTGGGGCCAACGTCCTGACTTTC.

The chain uses TRBV19 and TRBJ2-5; D is perhaps TRBD1 or TRBD2 (5 bases each). Between the trimmed V and J ends, which lost 5 bases and 4 bases, there was a span of 11 bases. CDR1 and CDR2 (germline): LNHDA, SQIVND (reference sequence). The CDR3 spans 13 residues. The CDR3 here is CASSGTERETQYF. CDR3 DNA sequence: TGTGCCAGTAGTGGGACGGAACGAGAGACCCAGTACTTC.

The V and J genes are TRBV30 and TRBJ2-6; D not certain. The V end lost 1 base, the J end lost 4 bases, and 5 bases lay between the germline ends. The germline CDR1 and CDR2 sequences are GTSNPN and SVGIG (reference sequence). The CDR3 sequence is 13 residues long. The CDR3 protein is CAWSDVGANVLTF. CDR3 sequence (DNA): TGTGCCTGGAGTGACGTCGGGGCCAACGTCCTGACTTTC. The variable domain in full, with the rest retrieved from reference TRBV30 and TRBJ2-6, is SQTIHQWPATLVQPVGSPLSLECTVEGTSNPNLYWYRQAAGRGLQLLFYSVGIGQISSEVPQNLSASRPQDRQFILSSKKLLLSDSGFYLCAWSDVGANVLTFGAGSRLTVL.

V gene TRBV7-2 combines with J gene TRBJ1-6, with D possibly matching TRBD1 (6 bases). The CDR3 contains 15 residues. Trimming took 1 base from V and 8 from J, leaving 12 bases between them. From germline, CDR1 is SGHTA and CDR2 FQGNSA. This CDR3 reads CASSLDARGYSPLHF. DNA of the CDR3: TGTGCCAGCAGCTTAGACGCCAGGGGATATTCACCCCTCCACTTT.

Here the CDR3 reads CASRDGFSNQPQHF. The DNA for the CDR3 is TGTGCCAGCAGAGACGGGTTTAGCAATCAGCCCCAGCATTTT. The chain joins TRBV2 to TRBJ1-5, with D hard to call. CDR3 size: 14 residues. Germline V gives CDR1 SNHLY, CDR2 FYNNEI. With 6 bases removed from V and 0 bases from J, the gap between germline ends came to 9 bases.

V gene TRBV7-9 combines with J gene TRBJ2-6; no clear D gene. The germline CDR1 and CDR2 sequences are SEHNR and FQNEAQ (reference sequence). This CDR3 region has 17 residues. V was cut by 1 base and J by 0 bases, with 10 bases left in between. CDR3 coding DNA: TGTGCCAGCAGCTTAGGAATAGGGTACTCTGGGGCCAACGTCCTGACTTTC. Protein sequence: CASSLGIGYSGANVLTF.

This CDR3 reads CASSPEFKDTQYF. Here the CDR3 DNA reads TGTGCCAGCTCACCAGAATTCAAGGACACGCAGTATTTT. The chain employs TRBV18 and TRBJ2-3; D is unresolved. From germline, CDR1 is KGHSH and CDR2 LQKENI. The CDR3 extends over 13 amino acids. Between the trimmed V and J ends, which lost 2 bases and 9 bases, there was a span of 12 bases.

The chain couples TRBV19 to TRBJ2-5, with TRBD1 identical over 8 bases. Germline CDR1 reads LNHDA; CDR2 reads SQIVND (reference sequence). The CDR3 consists of 15 residues. With V trimmed by 3 bases and J by 6 bases, 9 bases remained unmatched. The CDR3 DNA is TGTGCCAGTAGTATCCAGGGACAGGAGGGACAGACCCAGTACTTC. This codes for CASSIQGQEGQTQYF.

This clone was counted between two and nine times. V gene TRBV14 combines with J gene TRBJ2-7; 7 bases agree with TRBD2. CDR3 size: 15 residues. Germline values: CDR1 SGHDN, CDR2 FVKESK. The trim removed 4 bases at V and 4 bases at J, leaving 10 bases unmatched. CDR3 amino acids: CASSPSGVLRYEQYF. The CDR3 nucleotides are TGTGCCAGCAGCCCGAGCGGGGTGCTCCGGTACGAGCAGTACTTC.

There are a few counts of this clone. The V gene is TRBV19, the J gene TRBJ2-7, with 7 bases matching TRBD1. With 5 bases clipped from V and 5 bases from J, the junction kept 3 bases outside the gene matches. Germline loops: CDR1 LNHDA, CDR2 SQIVND (reference sequence). CDR3 size: 12 residues. In nucleotides, the CDR3 is TGTGCCAGTAGTGCCGACAGGGACGAGCAGTACTTC. Protein: CASSADRDEQYF.

This clone was seen a handful of times. This chain links TRBV29-1 with TRBJ2-1; D possibly corresponds to TRBD1 (5 bases). The V end lost 7 bases, the J end lost 10 bases, and 20 bases lay between the germline ends. From germline, CDR1 is SQVTM and CDR2 ANQGSEA. The CDR3 is made up of 13 amino acids. The CDR3 bases are TGCAGCGCAGGGCTCTTGGCAGTTGAGGAGCAGTTCTTC. Translating it yields CSAGLLAVEEQFF.

This chain joins TRBV18 and TRBJ2-7; no clear D. Trimming stripped 0 bases from V and 2 bases from J, with 11 bases between. Looked up from germline, CDR1 is KGHSH and CDR2 is LQKENI. The CDR3 is 15 residues long. Here the CDR3 reads CASSPPGRSPYEQYF. The CDR3 region has the DNA TGTGCCAGCTCACCACCGGGCAGGAGCCCCTACGAGCAGTACTTC.